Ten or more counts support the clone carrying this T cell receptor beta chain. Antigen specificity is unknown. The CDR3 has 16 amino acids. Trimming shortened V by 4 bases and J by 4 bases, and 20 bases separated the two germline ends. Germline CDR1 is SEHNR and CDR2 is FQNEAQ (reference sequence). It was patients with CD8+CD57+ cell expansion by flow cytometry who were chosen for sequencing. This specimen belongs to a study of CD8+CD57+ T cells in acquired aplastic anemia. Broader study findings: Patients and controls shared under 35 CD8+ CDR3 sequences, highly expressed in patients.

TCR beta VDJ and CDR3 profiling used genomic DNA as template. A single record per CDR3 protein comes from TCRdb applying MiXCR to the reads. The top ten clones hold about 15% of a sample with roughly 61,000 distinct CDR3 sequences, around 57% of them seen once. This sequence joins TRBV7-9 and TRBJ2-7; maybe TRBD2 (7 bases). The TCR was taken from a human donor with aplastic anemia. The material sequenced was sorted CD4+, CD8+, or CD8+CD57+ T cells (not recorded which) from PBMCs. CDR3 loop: CASSSPGAGEGYEQYF. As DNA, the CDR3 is TGTGCCAGCAGCTCCCCAGGGGCGGGGGAGGGATACGAGCAGTACTTC.